This TCR beta chain originates from a study of blood T cells in healthy people across ages. General study findings and limits: In long-lived donors, naive CD4+ cell counts and diversity exceeded those of aged donors.

In its sample, this clonotype was seen once. Antigen specificity is unknown. The study drew donors from healthy Caucasian individuals in Russia aged 6 to 90. No fewer than 5.5 micrograms of total RNA were isolated from every sample. CDR3 length equals 13 residues. Trimming shortened V by 7 bases and J by 8 bases, and 17 bases separated the two germline ends. Germline lookup yields CDR1 SGHDN and CDR2 FVKESK. A second about 6 to 11 cycle PCR used barcoded and J-beta primers. With 12 random nucleotides, a template-switch adaptor tagged each individual cDNA molecule. TCRdb used MiXCR to reprocess the 5' RACE reads, holding one entry per CDR3 protein. The sample shows about 800,000 distinct CDR3 sequences, roughly 60% of them seen only once.

This receptor was identified in a young man in good health. V and J are TRBV14 and TRBJ1-2; D unresolved. The sequenced sample consisted of blood. The CDR3 DNA follows: TGTGCCAGCACTAGGTCCCCAGAAAGGGGCTACACCTTC. It is translated as CASTRSPERGYTF. Full variable domain (rest looked up from reference TRBV14 and TRBJ1-2): EAGVTQFPSHSVIEKGQTVTLRCDPISGHDNLYWYRRVMGKEIKFLLHFVKESKQDESGMPNNRFLAERTGGTYSTLKVQPAELEDSGVYFCASTRSPERGYTFGSGTRLTVV.